Presented here are 12 T cell receptor beta chains from one specimen sequenced in a study of T cell repertoires in cytomegalovirus infection. The antigens these receptors bind are not known. TCRdb re-analysed the reads in MiXCR, keeping a single row per CDR3 protein. The table includes 150,000 or so distinct CDR3 sequences, about 20% detected once. The starting material was CD8+ T cells from cultured PBMCs, obtained from culture after CMV antigen stimulation. The receptors originated from a human donor in good health (CMV status not recorded). Some clones in this sample may be carry-over from other donors' samples.

The chain is built from TRBV7-8 and TRBJ2-1; unclear D gene. The V and J ends lost 4 bases and 9 bases respectively, with 16 bases between them. Germline values: CDR1 SGHVS, CDR2 FQNEAQ. The CDR3 consists of 14 residues. CDR3 amino acids: CASSSSEQPSEQFF. CDR3 nucleotides: TGTGCCAGCAGCTCCAGTGAGCAACCGAGTGAGCAGTTCTTC.

This clonotype was observed a handful of times. This chain joins TRBV6-2 or TRBV6-3 and TRBJ2-4; TRBD2 might be the D (5 bases). CDR3 length: 14 residues. V gave up 6 bases and J gave up 0 bases, with 9 bases separating them. The germline V gene encodes CDR1 MNHEY and CDR2 SVGEGT. The CDR3 spells CASRGGLAKNIQYF. The CDR3 DNA is TGTGCCAGCAGAGGAGGACTAGCCAAAAACATTCAGTACTTC.

This clonotype was detected a few times. The CDR3 nucleotides read TGTGCCAGCAGTAAGGGGGTCACTGAAGCTTTCTTT. Residues: CASSKGVTEAFF. This chain uses TRBV7-2 with TRBJ1-1; possibly TRBD1 for D (6 bases). CDR3 size: 12 residues. Germline V gene sequence: CDR1 SGHTA, CDR2 FQGNSA. Trimming cost V 6 bases and J 4 bases, with 9 bases left between them.

V and J are TRBV6-5 and TRBJ1-1, with D perhaps matching TRBD1 (6 bases). This CDR3 has 15 residues. V was clipped by 7 bases and J by 3 bases, with 18 bases between them. Germline assignment: CDR1 MNHEY and CDR2 SVGAGI. CDR3 DNA: TGTGCCAGCATGGGGCTAAACAGGGCGGACACTGAAGCTTTCTTT. Its translation is CASMGLNRADTEAFF.

Only a few counts were recorded for this clonotype. The genes are TRBV25-1 and TRBJ2-7; TRBD1 matches 7 bases. Germline assignment: CDR1 MGHDK and CDR2 SYGVNS. The trim removed 3 bases at V and 3 bases at J, leaving 2 bases unmatched. CDR3 length: 13 residues. Here the CDR3 reads CASSETGSYEQYF. The CDR3 DNA sequence: TGTGCCAGCAGTGAGACAGGGAGCTACGAGCAGTACTTC.

This clonotype has more than one count but fewer than ten. The rearrangement uses TRBV10-3 and TRBJ2-1; 14 positions agree with TRBD2. Germline V gene lookup returns CDR1 ENHRY and CDR2 SYGVKD. The CDR3 is 20 amino acids. With 5 bases clipped from V and 0 bases from J, the junction kept 12 bases outside the gene matches. The chain's CDR3 is CAISPLGTSGGLSSYNEQFF. The CDR3 coding sequence is TGTGCCATCAGTCCTCTGGGGACTAGCGGGGGCTTAAGCTCCTACAATGAGCAGTTCTTC.

J is TRBJ2-3 and V is TRBV5-5, with 7 bases aligning to TRBD1. CDR3 length: 14 residues. Trimming took 0 bases from V and 4 from J; bases not matched to a gene: 2. Looked up from germline, CDR1 is SGHKS and CDR2 is YYEKEE (reference sequence). DNA of the CDR3: TGTGCCAGCAGCTTGGGACAGGGAGCAGATACGCAGTATTTT. This translates into CASSLGQGADTQYF.

This clonotype has only one observation. V gene TRBV5-4 combines with J gene TRBJ2-3; D call uncertain. CDR1 is SGHNT, CDR2 YYREEE, per germline (reference sequence). With 1 base removed from V and 0 bases from J, the gap between germline ends came to 9 bases. CDR3 length: 15 amino acids. For the CDR3, the DNA is TGTGCCAGCAGCTTGCCGGATACTAGCACAGATACGCAGTATTTT. Translating gives CASSLPDTSTDTQYF.

This clonotype has only a few counts. V is TRBV4-3 and J is TRBJ1-1, with 8 bases that match TRBD1. V shed 3 bases, J shed 4 bases, and the junction held 7 bases outside the gene matches. Germline assignment: CDR1 LGHNA and CDR2 YSLEER. There are 15 residues in the CDR3. The DNA for the CDR3 is TGCGCCAGCAGCCAGAGACAGGGGCTCGGCACTGAAGCTTTCTTT. Translation: CASSQRQGLGTEAFF.

This clonotype has a handful of counts. V is TRBV4-3 and J is TRBJ2-7; a weak D match, TRBD1 (8 bases). Per the germline V gene, CDR1 is LGHNA and CDR2 is YSLEER. Trimming removed 4 bases from V and 2 bases from J, with 15 bases in between. The CDR3 extends over 15 amino acids. DNA for the CDR3: TGCGCCAGCAGCCCAGGACAGGGAGGGACCTACGAGCAGTACTTC. Translation gives CASSPGQGGTYEQYF.

CDR3 region: CASSFFYDKRTGGNEQFF. In DNA, the CDR3 is TGCGCCAGCAGCTTTTTTTACGACAAAAGGACAGGGGGCAATGAGCAGTTCTTC. This chain uses TRBV5-1 with TRBJ2-1, with 10 positions matching TRBD1. Germline CDR1 is SGHRS and CDR2 is YFSETQ. V dropped 2 bases and J dropped 6; count of bases not matched to a gene: 14. The CDR3 is 18 amino acids. The complete variable domain, with remaining parts taken from reference TRBV5-1 and TRBJ2-1, reads KAGVTQTPRYLIKTRGQQVTLSCSPISGHRSVSWYQQTPGQGLQFLFEYFSETQRNKGNFPGRFSGRQFSNSRSEMNVSTLELGDSALYLCASSFFYDKRTGGNEQFFGPGTRLTVL.

This clonotype was counted between two and nine times. The chain joins TRBV5-6 to TRBJ1-4, with D unclear. The ends were cut back, 4 bases at V and 0 bases at J, with 13 bases in the middle. Per germline, CDR1 SGHDT and CDR2 YYEEEE. The CDR3 consists of 16 residues. This CDR3 is CASSHGRRATNEKLFF. The DNA of the CDR3 is TGTGCCAGCAGCCACGGGAGACGCGCAACTAATGAAAAACTGTTTTTT.